The 24 T cell receptor beta chains below all came from one sample that was sequenced in a study of beta chain features in type 1 diabetes. Of the isolated RNA, all was reverse transcribed, and so the sequenced material was expressed TCRB transcripts. Profiled with immunoSEQ multiplex PCR; TCRdb holds only in-frame clones, not every one. The sample contains hundreds of thousands of clones, about an eighth of which appear only once. These receptors lack a known antigen. Study-level results: A moderate, significant TCRB CDR3 shortening appeared in type 1 diabetes across four CD4+ subsets.

Sequencing was carried out using naive CD4+ T cells from blood. These receptors were taken from a man between 18 and 29 years old with type 1 diabetes.

The V gene is TRBV30, the J gene TRBJ2-3; D gene uncertain. CDR3 length equals 13 residues. V shed 0 bases and J shed 6 bases, with 10 bases lying between them. Looked up from germline, CDR1 is GTSNPN and CDR2 is SVGIG (reference sequence). The CDR3 nucleotides are TGTGCCTGGAGTGTCTCTATTGGGGATACGCAGTATTTT. This gives the protein CAWSVSIGDTQYF.

The chain carries TRBV28 and TRBJ2-7; D gene ambiguous. The ends were cut back, 4 bases at V and 0 bases at J, with 13 bases in the middle. Germline V gives CDR1 MDHEN, CDR2 SYDVKM. The CDR3 spans 15 residues. CDR3 coding DNA: TGTGCCAGCAGTTCGCTGATGCGGAGCTCCTACGAGCAGTACTTC. The encoded protein is CASSSLMRSSYEQYF.

This clone has only a few counts. Distinct nucleotide sequences in the sample also encode this CDR3. The gene calls are TRBV7-9 and TRBJ2-5; no clear D gene. Deletions cut 1 base from V and 4 bases from J, with 4 bases between. Per germline, CDR1 SEHNR and CDR2 FQNEAQ (reference sequence). The CDR3 spans 12 residues. For the CDR3, the DNA is TGTGCCAGCAGCTTAGTTGGAGAGACCCAGTACTTC. Translating it yields CASSLVGETQYF.

The gene calls are TRBV14 and TRBJ2-2; D is unclear. Trimming took off 1 base at V and 6 bases at J, with 12 bases between the two ends. The germline gives CDR1 SGHDN, CDR2 FVKESK. The CDR3 runs to 15 residues. CDR3 DNA: TGTGCCAGCAGCCAAGCCTATCCTCTCGCCGGGGAGCTGTTTTTT. Protein product: CASSQAYPLAGELFF.

This clone was seen a handful of times. J is TRBJ2-7 and V is TRBV7-2, with a tentative D call TRBD1 (5 bases). V shed 0 bases and J shed 2 bases, with 11 bases lying between them. CDR1 is SGHTA, CDR2 FQGNSA, per germline. The length of the CDR3 is 15 residues. DNA for the CDR3: TGTGCCAGCAGCTTAGCCGTATCAGGGACCTACGAGCAGTACTTC. The encoded protein is CASSLAVSGTYEQYF.

This clone was picked up a small number of times. The chain carries TRBV9 and TRBJ1-4, with no clear D. V dropped 0 bases and J dropped 4 bases, with 10 bases sitting between them. Germline assignment: CDR1 SGDLS and CDR2 YYNGEE. The CDR3 sequence is 15 residues long. CDR3 nucleotides: TGTGCCAGCAGCGTAGGAGGGCATGTTAATGAAAAACTGTTTTTT. The encoded protein is CASSVGGHVNEKLFF.

The gene calls are TRBV30 and TRBJ2-1; D tentatively fits TRBD1 or TRBD2 (5 bases each). Germline V CDR1 and CDR2: GTSNPN, SVGIG (reference sequence). V gave up 4 bases and J gave up 11 bases, with 21 bases separating them. The CDR3 extends over 14 amino acids. The CDR3 region has the DNA TGTGCCTGGAATCCGGGACCAGACCCATCCAAGCAGTTCTTC. This codes for CAWNPGPDPSKQFF.

This chain joins TRBV6-4 and TRBJ2-3; the match to TRBD1 covers 7 bases. The CDR3 spans 16 residues. Germline CDR1 reads MRHNA; CDR2 reads SNTAGT. V shed 6 bases, J shed 0 bases, and the junction held 9 bases outside the gene matches. The CDR3 is CASSAFGTASTDTQYF. The DNA for the CDR3 is TGTGCCAGCAGCGCCTTTGGGACAGCTAGCACAGATACGCAGTATTTT.

V and J are TRBV7-9 and TRBJ2-5; 7 nucleotides align to TRBD2. CDR1 and CDR2 (germline): SEHNR, FQNEAQ (reference sequence). The CDR3 loop spans 13 amino acids. J lost 5 bases, V lost 6 bases, and 6 bases had no gene match. CDR3 in amino acids: CASSRRELETQYF. The CDR3 nucleotides read TGTGCCAGCAGTCGGCGGGAGTTGGAGACCCAGTACTTC.

This clone was seen a handful of times. The chain recombines TRBV29-1 with TRBJ2-6; TRBD2 agrees at 7 bases. The germline V gene encodes CDR1 SQVTM and CDR2 ANQGSEA. V shed 7 bases, J shed 2 bases, and the junction held 8 bases outside the gene matches. This CDR3 is built from 15 residues. This CDR3 reads CSAGEGTAGANVLTF. For the CDR3, the DNA is TGCAGCGCGGGGGAGGGGACCGCTGGGGCCAACGTCCTGACTTTC. Full variable domain (missing parts from reference TRBV29-1 and TRBJ2-6): SAVISQKPSRDICQRGTSLTIQCQVDSQVTMMFWYRQQPGQSLTLIATANQGSEATYESGFVIDKFPISRPNLTFSTLTVSNMSPEDSSIYLCSAGEGTAGANVLTFGAGSRLTVL.

The rearrangement joins TRBV6-1 to TRBJ2-7, with D tentatively TRBD2 (6 bases). Trimming pared 1 base from V and 6 bases from J, leaving 16 bases between. CDR1 MNHNS and CDR2 SASEGT come from the germline V gene. The length of the CDR3 is 15 residues. The CDR3 here is CASSEVGGPRGEQYF. Written as DNA, the CDR3 is TGTGCCAGCAGTGAAGTGGGCGGACCGCGGGGCGAGCAGTACTTC.

The V and J genes are TRBV2 and TRBJ1-2, with TRBD1 identical over 9 bases. With V trimmed by 4 bases and J by 3 bases, 12 bases remained unmatched. This CDR3 region has 17 residues. Per the germline V gene, CDR1 is SNHLY and CDR2 is FYNNEI. In DNA, the CDR3 is TGTGCCAGCAGTGCTCTATTTCTCCGGGACAGGGACTATGGCTACACCTTC. Residues: CASSALFLRDRDYGYTF.

V is TRBV18 and J is TRBJ2-2; TRBD1 aligns across 9 bases. This CDR3 has 16 residues. The germline gives CDR1 KGHSH, CDR2 LQKENI. The trim removed 6 bases at V and 3 bases at J, leaving 8 bases unmatched. CDR3 residues: CASSLGQGSDTGELFF. As DNA, the CDR3 is TGTGCCAGCTCTCTCGGACAGGGGTCGGACACCGGGGAGCTGTTTTTT.

This clone was found a few times. The J gene is TRBJ2-1, the V gene TRBV7-3, with 8 bases fitting TRBD2. The CDR3 totals 16 residues. Germline lookup yields CDR1 SGHTA and CDR2 FQGTGA. J lost 8 bases, V lost 5 bases, and 14 bases had no gene match. The CDR3 sequence: CASSPSLSGAGDEQFF. CDR3 bases: TGTGCCAGCAGCCCATCGCTTAGCGGGGCGGGCGATGAGCAGTTCTTC.

This clone was seen more than once but under ten times. The rearrangement uses TRBV28 and TRBJ2-3; D unresolved. The CDR3 is made up of 12 amino acids. V was trimmed by 8 bases and J by 2 bases, leaving 8 bases between them. The V gene's germline CDR1 is MDHEN and CDR2 SYDVKM. The CDR3 protein is CASLDLTDTQYF. CDR3 DNA sequence: TGTGCCAGCTTAGACCTCACAGATACGCAGTATTTT.

The sample holds a few counts of this clone. This rearrangement joins TRBV29-1 to TRBJ2-5, with D perhaps matching TRBD2 (6 bases). V was pared by 7 bases and J by 5 bases, with 20 bases between. Germline assignment: CDR1 SQVTM and CDR2 ANQGSEA. The CDR3 runs 14 residues. CDR3 protein: CSAVGTVRRETQYF. For the CDR3, the DNA is TGCAGCGCCGTTGGGACTGTGAGGCGGGAGACCCAGTACTTC.

In its sample, this clone was seen a few times. The V and J genes are TRBV30 and TRBJ2-2, with D perhaps matching TRBD1 (8 bases). The V gene lost 4 bases and the J gene lost 5 bases, with 11 bases spanning the gap. CDR3 length: 13 residues. Per the germline V gene, CDR1 is GTSNPN and CDR2 is SVGIG (reference sequence). This CDR3 is CAWNRGGTGELFF. In DNA, the CDR3 is TGTGCCTGGAACAGGGGGGGAACCGGGGAGCTGTTTTTT.

The gene calls are TRBV4-1 and TRBJ1-1; 7 bases align to TRBD1. The germline V gene encodes CDR1 MGHRA and CDR2 YSYEKL. V trimming: 2 bases; J trimming: 6 bases; junction bases outside the gene matches: 3. The CDR3 loop spans 13 amino acids. CDR3 bases: TGCGCCAGCAGCCAACGGGACAGCTCTGAAGCTTTCTTT. Residues: CASSQRDSSEAFF.

This clone was seen more than once but under ten times. This chain connects TRBV29-1 to TRBJ2-7, with 9 bases that match TRBD1. The CDR3 covers 15 residues. V gave up 0 bases and J gave up 3 bases; unmatched junction bases: 6. Germline V gene sequence: CDR1 SQVTM, CDR2 ANQGSEA. The CDR3 DNA follows: TGCAGCGTTGAAGAATATTCGGGACAGGGCTACGAGCAGTACTTC. Amino acid sequence: CSVEEYSGQGYEQYF.

A few counts support this clone. The chain recombines TRBV15 with TRBJ1-2, with D unresolved. The CDR3 has 14 residues. V was shortened by 0 bases and J by 3 bases, with 8 bases between the two germline ends. From germline, CDR1 is LNHNV and CDR2 YYDKDF (reference sequence). Written as DNA, the CDR3 is TGTGCCACCAGCAGAGACACGGGTGACTATGGCTACACCTTC. Its protein product is CATSRDTGDYGYTF.

This clone was seen a handful of times. The chain is built from TRBV5-1 and TRBJ2-3; D unresolved. The CDR3 has 12 residues. V was trimmed by 0 bases and J by 10 bases, leaving 9 bases between them. CDR1 is SGHRS and CDR2 is YFSETQ in the germline V gene. The CDR3 spells CASSLAKSAQYF. CDR3 DNA: TGCGCCAGCAGCTTGGCCAAGAGCGCGCAGTATTTT.

This clone has only a few counts. CDR3 sequence (DNA): TGTGCCAGCAGCCCCCCCCCAAACACCGGGGAGCTGTTTTTT. As protein: CASSPPPNTGELFF. The chain links TRBV4-2 to TRBJ2-2; no clear D. The CDR3 consists of 14 residues. Between the trimmed V and J ends, which lost 4 bases and 2 bases, there was a span of 8 bases. From germline, CDR1 is LGHNA and CDR2 YNFKEQ.

This clone turned up a few times. V and J are TRBV7-9 and TRBJ2-7; D gene uncertain. There are 12 residues in the CDR3. V was pared by 4 bases and J by 3 bases, with 7 bases between. The germline V gene has CDR1 SEHNR and CDR2 FQNEAQ (reference sequence). The CDR3 region has the DNA TGTGCCAGCAGCTCTGAAGTCTACGAGCAGTACTTC. Translated, it gives CASSSEVYEQYF.

V usage is TRBV11-3 and J usage is TRBJ2-2, with D perhaps TRBD2 (5 bases). There are 15 residues in the CDR3. V lost 0 bases to trimming and J lost 4 bases, with 9 bases between them. CDR1 SGHNT and CDR2 YENEEA come from the germline V gene. CDR3 sequence (DNA): TGTGCCAGCAGCTTAGAGGGAGTAGGCACCGGGGAGCTGTTTTTT. As protein: CASSLEGVGTGELFF.